Below are 27 T cell receptor beta chains sequenced from a single sample in a study of blood T cell repertoires in COVID-19. Sequencing was performed with immunoSEQ multiplex PCR; in TCRdb, only in-frame clones are kept and a portion is missing. This table holds under 80,000 clones, 86% found once. The sequenced sample consisted of peripheral blood. These receptors all stem from a human donor in a cohort sampled during active COVID-19.

The chain carries TRBV2 and TRBJ2-7; tentative D call: TRBD2 (5 bases). This CDR3 has 15 residues. CDR1 is SNHLY and CDR2 is FYNNEI in the germline V gene. V lost 4 bases and J 5 bases, leaving 18 bases between the germline ends. The CDR3 spells CASSAEGLLKDEQYF. As DNA, the CDR3 is TGTGCCAGCAGTGCCGAGGGTTTGTTGAAGGACGAGCAGTACTTC.

CDR3 in DNA: TGTGCCAGCAGCTTGTTAGGACAGGGACCCGGGGAGCTGTTTTTT. This encodes CASSLLGQGPGELFF. V is TRBV5-6 and J is TRBJ2-2, with 8 bases fitting TRBD1. This CDR3 has 15 residues. The trim removed 1 base at V and 6 bases at J, leaving 5 bases unmatched. The germline gives CDR1 SGHDT, CDR2 YYEEEE.

V and J are TRBV7-2 and TRBJ1-6; 7 bases map to TRBD1. J was trimmed by 7 bases and V by 0 bases; bases with no gene match: 6. Germline V gene data show CDR1 as SGHTA and CDR2 as FQGNSA. The CDR3 has 16 residues. The CDR3 DNA reads TGTGCCAGCAGCTTAGCGAGGACAGGATCAAATTCACCCCTCCACTTT. Translated, it gives CASSLARTGSNSPLHF.

V is TRBV9 and J is TRBJ2-3, with 7 bases fitting TRBD1. Looked up from germline, CDR1 is SGDLS and CDR2 is YYNGEE. This CDR3 is built from 15 residues. The J segment lost 0 bases and the V segment lost 3 bases, leaving 4 bases of the junction unmatched. The CDR3 sequence is CASSATGVSTDTQYF. The CDR3 region has the DNA TGTGCCAGCAGCGCCACAGGGGTTAGCACAGATACGCAGTATTTT.

A few counts support this clone. CDR3 bases: TGCAGCGTTGAAGCACCCGGGACAAAGTACACCGGGGAGCTGTTTTTT. It codes for CSVEAPGTKYTGELFF. This chain connects TRBV29-1 to TRBJ2-2, with TRBD1 as a possible D gene (6 bases). The germline CDR1 and CDR2 sequences are SQVTM and ANQGSEA. The CDR3 spans 16 residues. V was clipped by 1 base and J by 3 bases, with 15 bases between them.

This clone occurred a few times. The chain combines TRBV19 with TRBJ1-5; 10 nucleotides line up with TRBD1. V trimming: 10 bases; J trimming: 2 bases; junction bases outside the gene matches: 11. CDR1 LNHDA and CDR2 SQIVND come from the germline V gene (reference sequence). This CDR3 is built from 16 residues. CDR3 sequence (DNA): TGTGCCACCCGACACGGGACAGGGGAGCGCAATCAGCCCCAGCATTTT. Its protein product is CATRHGTGERNQPQHF.

The chain is built from TRBV3-1 (or the pseudogene TRBV3-2) and TRBJ2-3, with 7 positions matching TRBD1. The CDR3 totals 16 residues. J gave up 2 bases and V 1 base, and 6 bases lay outside the gene matches. Germline CDR1 LGHDT, CDR2 YNNKEL (reference sequence). CDR3 sequence reads: CASSQAGRGFTDTQYF. CDR3 in DNA: TGTGCCAGCAGCCAAGCGGGCAGGGGGTTCACAGATACGCAGTATTTT.

The chain recombines TRBV2 with TRBJ2-1; 11 nucleotides match TRBD2. The junction had 7 bases not matched to a gene; V was cut back by 3 bases and J by 6 bases. CDR3 length: 16 amino acids. Per the germline V gene, CDR1 is SNHLY and CDR2 is FYNNEI. The CDR3 sequence: CASSDFSGGAPNEQFF. The DNA of the CDR3 is TGTGCCAGCAGTGATTTTAGCGGGGGGGCCCCCAATGAGCAGTTCTTC. Full variable domain (remainder filled in from reference TRBV2 and TRBJ2-1): EPEVTQTPSHQVTQMGQEVILRCVPISNHLYFYWYRQILGQKVEFLVSFYNNEISEKSEIFDDQFSVERPDGSNFTLKIRSTKLEDSAMYFCASSDFSGGAPNEQFFGPGTRLTVL.

The chain links TRBV9 to TRBJ2-7; 8 bases align to TRBD1. The CDR3 contains 16 residues. Germline V gene lookup returns CDR1 SGDLS and CDR2 YYNGEE. After removal of 3 bases from V and 2 bases from J, the junction contained 10 bases not matched to a gene. The CDR3 DNA reads TGTGCCAGCAGCGCAACACCAGGGACAGGAACCTACGAGCAGTACTTC. Protein: CASSATPGTGTYEQYF.

This clone was counted between two and nine times. V is TRBV4-3 and J is TRBJ1-5; perhaps TRBD1 as D (5 bases). The CDR3 totals 14 residues. The V gene lost 1 base and the J gene lost 3 bases, with 7 bases spanning the gap. The V gene's germline CDR1 is LGHNA and CDR2 YSLEER. The CDR3 DNA follows: TGCGCCAGCAGCCAAGGACAGACCAATCAGCCCCAGCATTTT. This codes for CASSQGQTNQPQHF.

V usage is TRBV6-2 or TRBV6-3 and J usage is TRBJ2-5; D remains ambiguous. The ends were cut back, 5 bases at V and 4 bases at J, with 5 bases in the middle. CDR1 MNHEY and CDR2 SVGEGT come from the germline V gene. The CDR3 length is 11 residues. The CDR3 loop is CASSLRETQYF. The CDR3 DNA reads TGTGCCAGCAGTCTGCGAGAGACCCAGTACTTC.

The V gene is TRBV7-8, the J gene TRBJ1-6; possibly TRBD1 for D (5 bases). V was clipped by 1 base and J by 6 bases, with 19 bases between them. Germline values: CDR1 SGHVS, CDR2 FQNEAQ. CDR3 length equals 18 residues. Here the CDR3 reads CASSLDPLQVGVNSPLHF. CDR3 in DNA: TGTGCCAGCAGCTTAGACCCATTACAGGTTGGGGTTAATTCACCCCTCCACTTT. The whole variable domain, filled in from reference TRBV7-8 and TRBJ1-6, reads GAGVSQSPRYKVAKRGQDVALRCDPISGHVSLFWYQQALGQGPEFLTYFQNEAQLDKSGLPSDRFFAERPEGSVSTLKIQRTQQEDSAVYLCASSLDPLQVGVNSPLHFGNGTRLTVT.

With regard to this clone: This CDR3 is also generated by other DNA sequences in the sample. This chain links TRBV27 with TRBJ2-5; 9 nucleotides agree with TRBD1. The length of the CDR3 is 14 residues. Germline V gene lookup returns CDR1 MNHEY and CDR2 SMNVEV (reference sequence). With V trimmed by 5 bases and J by 5 bases, 6 bases remained unmatched. The CDR3 sequence is CASSPSTGGETQYF. As DNA, the CDR3 is TGTGCCAGCAGTCCATCTACAGGGGGCGAGACCCAGTACTTC.

This chain joins TRBV19 and TRBJ1-2; TRBD1 matches 7 bases. The trim removed 4 bases at V and 1 base at J, leaving 9 bases unmatched. The CDR3 length is 16 residues. Germline CDR1 is LNHDA and CDR2 is SQIVND (reference sequence). For the CDR3, the DNA is TGTGCCAGTAGTACCTCGACAGGGTTAGGTAACTATGGCTACACCTTC. Translation gives CASSTSTGLGNYGYTF. Based on the CDR3 plus reference TRBV19 and TRBJ1-2, the full variable domain is DGGITQSPKYLFRKEGQNVTLSCEQNLNHDAMYWYRQDPGQGLRLIYYSQIVNDFQKGDIAEGYSVSREKKESFPLTVTSAQKNPTAFYLCASSTSTGLGNYGYTFGSGTRLTVV.

This rearrangement joins TRBV6-4 to TRBJ2-1; 7 positions agree with TRBD1. The junction had 17 bases not matched to a gene; V was cut back by 3 bases and J by 9 bases. There are 17 residues in the CDR3. Germline V lookup: CDR1 MRHNA, CDR2 SNTAGT. DNA for the CDR3: TGTGCCAGCAGTGAGGGGGTTGAGGGGGCGATCGTGGGTGAGCAGTTCTTC. It is translated as CASSEGVEGAIVGEQFF.

The rearrangement links TRBV5-4 to TRBJ2-1; no definite D call. Germline loops: CDR1 SGHNT, CDR2 YYREEE (reference sequence). The CDR3 covers 13 residues. Trimming cost V 4 bases and J 8 bases, with 13 bases left between them. The chain's CDR3 is CASSPIAVDEQFF. The CDR3 DNA reads as TGTGCCAGCAGCCCCATAGCTGTCGATGAGCAGTTCTTC.

The V gene is TRBV3-1 (or the pseudogene TRBV3-2), the J gene TRBJ1-2; D remains ambiguous. Trimming pared 0 bases from V and 0 bases from J, leaving 11 bases between. CDR1 is LGHDT, CDR2 YNNKEL, per germline (reference sequence). There are 16 residues in the CDR3. The CDR3 is CASSQDSRISNYGYTF. The CDR3 bases are TGTGCCAGCAGCCAAGATTCGAGGATATCTAACTATGGCTACACCTTC.

This clone is a singleton in its sample. V gene TRBV7-9 combines with J gene TRBJ1-3, with 8 bases fitting TRBD1. The CDR3 totals 15 residues. Germline CDR1 and CDR2: SEHNR and FQNEAQ (reference sequence). Losses at the gene ends were 5 bases for V and 4 bases for J; bases not matched to a gene: 7. CDR3 coding DNA: TGTGCCAGCAGCACCCAAGGGGACAGGGGAAACACCATATATTTT. Translated: CASSTQGDRGNTIYF.

The gene calls are TRBV18 and TRBJ1-1; possible D gene TRBD1, 6 bases. The CDR3 spans 13 residues. Trimming took 8 bases from V and 6 from J, leaving 16 bases between them. Germline CDR1 KGHSH, CDR2 LQKENI. CDR3 region: CASGRGDKPEAFF. The CDR3 DNA sequence: TGTGCCAGCGGACGGGGGGACAAGCCTGAAGCTTTCTTT.

The chain carries TRBV7-2 and TRBJ2-3; 10 positions match TRBD2. The V segment lost 0 bases and the J segment 2 bases; nucleotides outside the gene matches: 2. Per the germline V gene, CDR1 is SGHTA and CDR2 is FQGNSA. The CDR3 runs 16 residues. The CDR3 region has the DNA TGTGCCAGCAGCTTAGCTAGCGGGGGGTACACAGATACGCAGTATTTT. Translated: CASSLASGGYTDTQYF.

This chain links TRBV7-9 with TRBJ1-6, with 7 bases fitting TRBD1. The CDR3 runs 14 residues. The J segment lost 9 bases and the V segment lost 6 bases, leaving 8 bases of the junction unmatched. Germline values: CDR1 SEHNR, CDR2 FQNEAQ (reference sequence). The CDR3 sequence: CASRLTGSRSPLHF. CDR3 coding DNA: TGTGCCAGCAGGCTGACAGGGAGTCGTTCACCCCTCCACTTT.

The chain has TRBV19 and TRBJ1-4, with a weak D call TRBD1 (5 bases). The CDR3 runs 17 residues. The ends were cut back, 6 bases at V and 0 bases at J, with 17 bases in the middle. CDR1 is LNHDA and CDR2 is SQIVND in the germline V gene (reference sequence). The CDR3 loop is CASSLWGVGTTNEKLFF. CDR3 coding DNA: TGTGCCAGTAGCCTTTGGGGGGTCGGTACAACTAATGAAAAACTGTTTTTT.

The chain joins TRBV19 to TRBJ2-2, with D possibly TRBD1 on 6 matching bases. Germline CDR1 LNHDA, CDR2 SQIVND (reference sequence). CDR3 size: 13 residues. Trimming left V 3 bases short and J 7 bases short, with 9 bases between. The CDR3 nucleotides read TGTGCCAGTAGTATTCAGGGGATCGGGGAGCTGTTTTTT. Translation: CASSIQGIGELFF.

The chain combines TRBV19 with TRBJ2-7; no clear D gene. The length of the CDR3 is 15 residues. V was trimmed by 5 bases and J by 1 base, leaving 15 bases between them. CDR1 is LNHDA, CDR2 SQIVND, per germline (reference sequence). CDR3 bases: TGTGCCAGTAGTCGCGACCGCAGGTCGTCCTACGAGCAGTACTTC. Residues: CASSRDRRSSYEQYF.

This sequence joins TRBV6-6 and TRBJ1-2, with D tentatively TRBD1 (6 bases). CDR1 is MNHNY and CDR2 is SVGAGI in the germline V gene (reference sequence). This CDR3 comprises 15 residues. Trimming cost V 6 bases and J 4 bases, with 18 bases left between them. CDR3 in amino acids: CASSNQGFPVYGYTF. In nucleotides, the CDR3 is TGTGCCAGCAGCAACCAGGGGTTCCCCGTCTATGGCTACACCTTC.

The chain joins TRBV6-5 to TRBJ2-5; 8 bases are a match to TRBD1. Looked up from germline, CDR1 is MNHEY and CDR2 is SVGAGI. The CDR3 runs 16 residues. The V segment lost 2 bases and the J segment 5 bases; nucleotides outside the gene matches: 10. CDR3 region: CASSYEAQGARETQYF. In DNA form, the CDR3 reads TGTGCCAGCAGTTACGAGGCCCAGGGGGCTCGGGAGACCCAGTACTTC.

This clone was seen only once. The chain has TRBV4-1 and TRBJ2-7; TRBD2 matches 11 bases. Germline V gene sequence: CDR1 MGHRA, CDR2 YSYEKL. The junction had 8 bases not matched to a gene; V was cut back by 4 bases and J by 0 bases. The CDR3 has 17 amino acids. In DNA, the CDR3 is TGCGCCAGCAGCCGCGGACTAGCGGGTGGGACCTCCTACGAGCAGTACTTC. It codes for CASSRGLAGGTSYEQYF.